The present T cell receptor beta chain was sequenced within a study of shared clonotypes between healthy human individuals. As regards this clone: What it binds is unknown.

TCRdb's copy holds only in-frame clones and misses some; the assay was immunoSEQ multiplex PCR. The data hold roughly 2 million clones, with roughly 94% observed a single time. The germline V gene has CDR1 WSHSY and CDR2 SAAADI. V gave up 8 bases and J gave up 4 bases, with 14 bases separating them. The CDR3 has 13 residues. Study-wide points: Non-shared clonotypes displayed generation probabilities falling below those of clonotypes present in all four donors.

It was CD45RO-negative cells, positively selected for CCR7, that made up naive CD8 cells, with terminally differentiated effector memory CD45RA+ cells excluded. The specimen sequenced was naive CD8+ T cells sorted from blood. The V gene is TRBV10-2, the J gene TRBJ1-1; D call uncertain. The receptor comes from a man aged 18 to 30 in good health. The CDR3 is CASRLLGGTEAFF. CDR3 bases: TGCGCCAGCCGCCTCTTAGGTGGCACTGAAGCTTTCTTT.